The present T cell receptor beta chain was sequenced within a study of human T cells and chemical hapten exposure. Study summary: 2% DPC applied to a roughly 2 cm by roughly 2 cm arm area sensitized donors.

Regarding the study as a whole: More PT1 expanded TCRs went with higher patch test scores. Given that the donors had alopecia, their immune response may differ from that seen in healthy people.

From the RACE reads, TCRdb called clonotypes with MiXCR, one entry per CDR3 protein. Here the sample spans around 120,000 distinct CDR3 sequences, 13% being singletons. This sample's time point: pre-sensitization, week 0. Treatment here: therapeutic diphenylcyclopropenone sensitization with weekly scalp DPC. Every donor had alopecia and was 18 to 70 years old; all were suitable for DPC. Germline CDR1 is SGHVS and CDR2 is FQNEAQ. The CDR3 is 15 residues long. V lost 5 bases, J lost 0 bases, and 11 bases lay in between. This clonotype was seen more than once but under ten times. The antigen remains unidentified.

The rearrangement joins TRBV7-8 to TRBJ2-1; D could derive from TRBD1 or TRBD2 (5 bases each). The sample here was whole blood, taken in connection with sensitization to the hapten diphenylcyclopropenone (DPC). This TCR was sampled from a woman younger than 30 with alopecia areata. Some clones in this sample may be carry-over from other donors' samples. The CDR3: CASSRDASSYNEQFF. The CDR3 nucleotides are TGTGCCAGCAGCCGGGACGCGAGCTCCTACAATGAGCAGTTCTTC.